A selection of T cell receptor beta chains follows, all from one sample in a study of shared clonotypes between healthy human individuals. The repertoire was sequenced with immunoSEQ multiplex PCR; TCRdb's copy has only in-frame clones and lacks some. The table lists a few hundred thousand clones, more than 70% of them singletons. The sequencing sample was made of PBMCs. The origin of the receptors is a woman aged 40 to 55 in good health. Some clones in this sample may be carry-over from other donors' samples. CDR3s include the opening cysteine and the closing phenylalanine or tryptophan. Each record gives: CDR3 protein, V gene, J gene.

CDR3: CASSQRQNSVDEQFF
V: TRBV7-3
J: TRBJ2-1

CDR3: CASSPGQGGNVLTF
V: TRBV5-4
J: TRBJ2-6

CDR3: CASSVTSGVYQETQYF
V: TRBV7-2
J: TRBJ2-5

CDR3: CASSLTPGTSLFF
V: TRBV4-2
J: TRBJ2-1

CDR3: CSAPGQGPRSF
V: TRBV20-1
J: TRBJ1-2

CDR3: CASSSSGAYEQYF
V: TRBV7-9
J: TRBJ2-7

CDR3: CATLSGTDYGYTF
V: TRBV2
J: TRBJ1-2

CDR3: CASSKGTGDGYTF
V: TRBV7-2
J: TRBJ1-2

CDR3: CASSRRLAGQETQYF
V: TRBV28
J: TRBJ2-5

CDR3: CASSLGLAGEGGGEQFF
V: TRBV11-3
J: TRBJ2-1

CDR3: CASSEWETGFGSRYF
V: TRBV25-1
J: TRBJ2-7

CDR3: CASSAGSLTGELFF
V: TRBV5-1
J: TRBJ2-2

CDR3: CASSDSPGSYNEQFF
V: TRBV6-4
J: TRBJ2-1

CDR3: CASTPSGVSETQYF
V: TRBV7-9
J: TRBJ2-5

CDR3: CASSLLLGRNTEAFF
V: TRBV28
J: TRBJ1-1

CDR3: CASSPATDYNEQFF
V: TRBV5-4
J: TRBJ2-1

CDR3: CASSPMDFREQYF
V: TRBV19
J: TRBJ2-7

CDR3: CASSQALGQGKNEQYF
V: TRBV4-3
J: TRBJ2-7

CDR3: CASSQGRSGYTF
V: TRBV4-3
J: TRBJ1-2

CDR3: CASSPERDVSYEQYF
V: TRBV18
J: TRBJ2-7

CDR3: CASSSTGSNEKLFF
V: TRBV7-9
J: TRBJ1-4

CDR3: CASSAGVNNEQFF
V: TRBV5-1
J: TRBJ2-1

CDR3: CSVRDGLAAYEQYF
V: TRBV29-1
J: TRBJ2-7

CDR3: CASSLSSTGVRGGYTF
V: TRBV27
J: TRBJ1-2

CDR3: CASSYSMGREGYGYTF
V: TRBV6-5
J: TRBJ1-2

CDR3: CASSLVRQGGSYEQYF
V: TRBV5-4
J: TRBJ2-7

CDR3: CASSTYNRDRVLGTNEKLFF
V: TRBV28
J: TRBJ1-4

CDR3: CASSLGRAGEREKLFF
V: TRBV11-2
J: TRBJ1-4

CDR3: CASSQVVGTGTDTQYF
V: TRBV4-2
J: TRBJ2-3

CDR3: CASSEVGAAGVAEQYF
V: TRBV6-1
J: TRBJ2-7

CDR3: CAWSVRNYGYTF
V: TRBV30
J: TRBJ1-2

CDR3: CASSLTGLGDTQYF
V: TRBV7-9
J: TRBJ2-3

CDR3: CASSLETLGEKLFF
V: TRBV5-1
J: TRBJ1-4